The present entry profiles one T cell receptor (beta chain) with its context. This clone was counted between two and nine times. Its antigen is still unknown. Base qualities are not provided; no much larger clone lies one nucleotide away. These data are taken from a study of blood T cell repertoires in COVID-19 (dated by TCRdb to 2020 to 2022). Background for the entire study: The collaborator samples originated in the United States, Italy and Spain and spanned the acute and convalescent phases of COVID-19. The material from the prospective study consisted of cDNA or gDNA derived from T cells, B-cell-depleted T cells, or PBMCs. The dataset comprised deeply sampled blood TCRbeta repertoires from subjects exposed to, actively infected with, or recovered from COVID-19. The repertoires were released in a freely available public database meant as a resource for research on the immune response to SARS-CoV-2. Samples were obtained from the ongoing ImmuneRACE study (first 160 participants) and from 1,200 or so subjects provided by 6 global collaborators. The sample metadata nearly always contained a de-identified subject ID, COVID-19 status, age in years and sex. HLA class I and class II types, where available, came from metadata supplied by the sample provider rather than from assay-based typing.

Results and caveats for the whole study, not just this receptor: Clinical and demographic metadata were provided uncurated, with the amount varying by source and participant.

TCRbeta CDR3 regions were amplified from genomic DNA using the immunoSEQ Assay, a bias-controlled multiplex PCR. The source study handled its data this way. Nucleated cell counts per sample were estimated from amplification of reference gene primers within the assay. Sequence reads were collapsed and filtered to measure the absolute abundance of every unique TCRbeta CDR3 rearrangement. Productive Simpson clonality was computed per sample as the square root of Simpson's diversity index over productive rearrangements. TCRdb mirrors the immuneACCESS table, restricted to in-frame sequences. Some clones are absent from its copies; in checked studies, under half trace to an unresolved V gene, and the reason for the others is unknown. For V, J and clone size, that table is used; D and trimming come from the DNA. This sample lists about 90,000 clones; approximately 80% were detected once. The top ten constitute approximately 6.8% of the sample.

The collaborating institutions used their own protocols to collect whole blood in K2EDTA tubes. For TCRbeta analysis, collaborators shipped samples as frozen whole blood, isolated PBMCs, or DNA extracted from either of those sample types. CDR1 is given as LNHDA and CDR2 as SQIVND, both from the germline V gene (reference sequence). Trimming at the junction amounts to 3 bases on V and 10 bases on J, and the germline ends lie 13 bases apart. Spanning cysteine to phenylalanine, the CDR3 consists of 14 amino acids. The only DNA kept is the CDR3, 42 bases in frame from the first base. The specimen was peripheral blood. The sequence derives from a man between 65 and 85 years old with acute or convalescent COVID-19. Recombination joined TRBV19 with TRBJ1-6; too little of a D gene remains to name it. The base sequence is TGTGCCAGTAGTATGGGAGACGGTGAATCACCCCTCCACTTT. Translated, it reads CASSMGDGESPLHF. Where the CDR3 stops, the reference TRBV19 and TRBJ1-6 genes take over; the full variable domain is DGGITQSPKYLFRKEGQNVTLSCEQNLNHDAMYWYRQDPGQGLRLIYYSQIVNDFQKGDIAEGYSVSREKKESFPLTVTSAQKNPTAFYLCASSMGDGESPLHFGNGTRLTVT.